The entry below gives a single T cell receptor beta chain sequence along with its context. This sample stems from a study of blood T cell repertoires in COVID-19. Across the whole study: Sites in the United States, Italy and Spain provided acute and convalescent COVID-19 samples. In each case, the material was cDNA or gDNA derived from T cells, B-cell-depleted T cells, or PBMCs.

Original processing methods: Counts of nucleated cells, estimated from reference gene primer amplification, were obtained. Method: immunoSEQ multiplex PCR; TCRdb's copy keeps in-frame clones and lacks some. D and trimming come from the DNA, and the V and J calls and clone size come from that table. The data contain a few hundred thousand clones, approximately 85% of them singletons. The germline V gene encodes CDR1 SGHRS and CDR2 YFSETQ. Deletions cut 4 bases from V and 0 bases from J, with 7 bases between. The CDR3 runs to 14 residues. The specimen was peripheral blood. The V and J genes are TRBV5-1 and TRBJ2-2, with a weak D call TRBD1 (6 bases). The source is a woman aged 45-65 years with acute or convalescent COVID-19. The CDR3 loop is CASSGTTNTGELFF. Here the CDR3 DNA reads TGCGCCAGCAGCGGGACAACGAACACCGGGGAGCTGTTTTTT.